These 19 T cell receptor beta chains came from one sample sequenced in a study of OX40 agonist ivuxolimab in advanced cancers. Libraries were prepared by immunoSEQ multiplex PCR; TCRdb keeps only in-frame clonotypes and omits some of them. The data show tens of thousands of clones, with around nine tenths seen just once and roughly an eighth held by the top ten. The sequencing here drew on CD4+ or CD8+ T cells sorted from blood, taken in a trial of the OX40 agonist ivuxolimab. Receptors originate from an adult with an advanced solid tumor such as melanoma, head and neck, liver or kidney cancer.

The chain is built from TRBV2 and TRBJ2-7; maybe TRBD2 (5 bases). This CDR3 has 12 residues. Trimming shortened V by 2 bases and J by 5 bases, and 7 bases separated the two germline ends. Germline CDR1 is SNHLY and CDR2 is FYNNEI. CDR3 protein: CASSETGNEQYF. The CDR3 bases are TGTGCCAGCAGTGAAACGGGGAACGAGCAGTACTTC. Variable domain in full (rest from reference TRBV2 and TRBJ2-7): EPEVTQTPSHQVTQMGQEVILRCVPISNHLYFYWYRQILGQKVEFLVSFYNNEISEKSEIFDDQFSVERPDGSNFTLKIRSTKLEDSAMYFCASSETGNEQYFGPGTRLTVT.

V and J are TRBV5-1 and TRBJ2-3; a weak D match, TRBD2 (6 bases). Germline V gene sequence: CDR1 SGHRS, CDR2 YFSETQ. V was pared by 0 bases and J by 4 bases, with 9 bases between. This CDR3 has 14 amino acids. CDR3 nucleotides: TGCGCCAGCAGCTTGGAGGGAGGTGCAGATACGCAGTATTTT. Protein sequence: CASSLEGGADTQYF.

This clone qualifies as medium-sized. CDR3: CASSLSPFNYGYTF. In nucleotides, the CDR3 is TGTGCCAGCAGTTTATCCCCCTTTAACTATGGCTACACCTTC. The V call is TRBV27, the J call TRBJ1-2; D remains unclear. Germline values: CDR1 MNHEY, CDR2 SMNVEV (reference sequence). V lost 0 bases and J lost 1, with 6 bases in between. CDR3 length: 14 amino acids.

This clone was counted only a few times. The CDR3 sequence is CASSFRLAGDREQFF. The CDR3 bases are TGTGCCAGCAGTTTCCGACTAGCGGGGGACAGGGAGCAGTTCTTC. The chain links TRBV27 to TRBJ2-1; 12 bases are shared with TRBD2. The CDR3 consists of 15 residues. J gave up 10 bases and V 3 bases, and 7 bases lay outside the gene matches. In germline, CDR1 is MNHEY, CDR2 SMNVEV (reference sequence).

This chain uses TRBV6-1 with TRBJ2-7; TRBD1 aligns across 11 bases. The ends lost 11 bases at V and 4 bases at J; junction bases unmatched: 4. Per the germline V gene, CDR1 is MNHNS and CDR2 is SASEGT. CDR3 length equals 12 residues. The CDR3 region is CAGGQGAYEQYF. The CDR3 bases are TGTGCCGGAGGACAGGGGGCATACGAGCAGTACTTC.

The chain links TRBV27 to TRBJ2-7, with TRBD2 identical over 12 bases. Germline V gene lookup returns CDR1 MNHEY and CDR2 SMNVEV (reference sequence). There are 14 residues in the CDR3. V was pared by 5 bases and J by 6 bases, with 5 bases of the junction left unmatched. CDR3 sequence (DNA): TGTGCCAGCAGTCCGACGACTAGCGGGGGCGAGCAGTACTTC. Translated, it gives CASSPTTSGGEQYF.

The V and J genes are TRBV19 and TRBJ2-7, with 9 bases matching TRBD2. V dropped 5 bases and J dropped 5; count of bases not matched to a gene: 16. There are 17 residues in the CDR3. Germline loops: CDR1 LNHDA, CDR2 SQIVND (reference sequence). For the CDR3, the DNA is TGTGCCAGTAGTTTAGGGGTAGGGCTAGCGGGAATTGACGAGCAGTACTTC. As protein: CASSLGVGLAGIDEQYF.

This clone has just a few counts. V is TRBV7-9 and J is TRBJ1-5; D unclear. CDR3 length: 12 residues. V was shortened by 2 bases and J by 7 bases, with 6 bases between the two germline ends. Germline CDR1 SEHNR, CDR2 FQNEAQ (reference sequence). The CDR3 DNA follows: TGTGCCAGCAGCTTAATGGAACAGCCCCAGCATTTT. Translation gives CASSLMEQPQHF.

The table lists this clone with a count of one. The CDR3 is CASSPHRGENGYTF. Written as DNA, the CDR3 is TGTGCCAGCAGTCCCCACAGGGGTGAGAATGGCTACACCTTC. This sequence joins TRBV27 and TRBJ1-2, with TRBD1 identical over 7 bases. This CDR3 is built from 14 residues. Losses at the gene ends were 5 bases for V and 6 bases for J; bases not matched to a gene: 9. The V gene's germline CDR1 is MNHEY and CDR2 SMNVEV (reference sequence).

The V and J genes are TRBV7-9 and TRBJ2-3; no definite D call. Germline values: CDR1 SEHNR, CDR2 FQNEAQ (reference sequence). Between the trimmed V and J ends, which lost 7 bases and 2 bases, there was a span of 13 bases. The CDR3 contains 14 residues. The CDR3 bases are TGTGCCAGCATCCTTGAGCCGCACACAGATACGCAGTATTTT. Its protein product is CASILEPHTDTQYF.

The rearrangement uses TRBV7-9 and TRBJ2-7; either TRBD1 or TRBD2 may supply D (5 bases each). The CDR3 loop spans 15 amino acids. The germline V and J ends were trimmed by 5 bases and 3 bases, with 17 bases remaining between them. Germline V gene lookup returns CDR1 SEHNR and CDR2 FQNEAQ (reference sequence). CDR3: CASSPLTGPRYEQYF. The CDR3 DNA reads TGTGCCAGCAGCCCCCTGACGGGACCCCGCTACGAGCAGTACTTC.

This clone was picked up one time. The chain carries TRBV7-9 and TRBJ2-3, with 8 bases lining up with TRBD1. V gave up 5 bases and J gave up 1 base; unmatched junction bases: 5. The CDR3 length is 15 residues. Germline V lookup: CDR1 SEHNR, CDR2 FQNEAQ (reference sequence). The CDR3 DNA reads TGTGCCAGCAGCCCTGGCAGGGGGCGCACAGATACGCAGTATTTT. This codes for CASSPGRGRTDTQYF.

The chain joins TRBV11-2 to TRBJ2-7; D remains unclear. Between the trimmed V and J ends, which lost 5 bases and 5 bases, there was a span of 16 bases. CDR1 SGHAT and CDR2 FQNNGV come from the germline V gene. The CDR3 loop spans 14 amino acids. Here the CDR3 reads CASSPQSPMDEQYF. Written as DNA, the CDR3 is TGTGCCAGCAGCCCCCAAAGCCCGATGGACGAGCAGTACTTC.

This chain links TRBV14 with TRBJ1-2; possible D gene TRBD1, 5 bases. The CDR3 is made up of 14 amino acids. Trimming removed 4 bases at V and 4 bases at J, with 13 bases between. CDR1 SGHDN and CDR2 FVKESK come from the germline V gene. The CDR3, as DNA: TGTGCCAGCAGCCTGCGGACACCTTTCTATGGCTACACCTTC. Its translation is CASSLRTPFYGYTF.

This clone has just one count. V and J are TRBV29-1 and TRBJ2-7; tentatively, D is TRBD1 or TRBD2 (6 bases each). Germline assignment: CDR1 SQVTM and CDR2 ANQGSEA. The CDR3 sequence is 12 residues long. V was cut by 6 bases and J by 7 bases, with 16 bases left in between. DNA for the CDR3: TGCAGCGTAAAAGGGGGGACTGGGGAGCAGTACTTC. Protein: CSVKGGTGEQYF.

This chain connects TRBV30 to TRBJ2-5; D is unresolved. The germline V gene has CDR1 GTSNPN and CDR2 SVGIG (reference sequence). The CDR3 sequence is 11 residues long. Trimming took off 1 base at V and 11 bases at J, with 11 bases between the two ends. The CDR3 loop is CAWSELEGQYF. The CDR3 DNA sequence: TGTGCCTGGAGTGAGTTGGAAGGGCAGTACTTC.

The sample holds one count of this clone. The gene calls are TRBV5-8 and TRBJ1-1; TRBD1 matches at 7 bases. Germline-derived CDR1 and CDR2 are SGHTS and YDEGEE. V trimming: 2 bases; J trimming: 3 bases; junction bases outside the gene matches: 1. This CDR3 has 13 residues. CDR3 loop: CASSFTGDTEAFF. CDR3 nucleotide sequence: TGTGCCAGCAGCTTTACAGGGGACACTGAAGCTTTCTTT.

The chain uses TRBV28 and TRBJ2-1, with a possible D match to TRBD2 (6 bases). Trimming left V 6 bases short and J 7 bases short, with 16 bases between. The CDR3 contains 14 residues. Germline V gene sequence: CDR1 MDHEN, CDR2 SYDVKM. The CDR3 coding sequence is TGTGCCAGCAGCCTCCTAGGCGGGGCGAATGAGCAGTTCTTC. Translation: CASSLLGGANEQFF.

V usage is TRBV27 and J usage is TRBJ2-7, with D possibly called TRBD1 or TRBD2 (5 bases each). V was clipped by 3 bases and J by 3 bases, with 18 bases between them. Germline-derived CDR1 and CDR2 are MNHEY and SMNVEV (reference sequence). The CDR3 runs 16 residues. The CDR3 reads CASSFLGPRTNYEQYF. CDR3 sequence (DNA): TGTGCCAGCAGTTTTTTGGGACCGAGGACCAACTACGAGCAGTACTTC.